Presented here are 10 T cell receptor beta chains from one specimen sequenced in a study of identical twins. MiXCR was run by TCRdb on the 5' RACE reads, yielding one entry per CDR3 protein. The sample carries some 330,000 distinct CDR3 sequences, 9% recorded once. The sequencing sample was made of naive T cells sorted from blood. Receptors were obtained from a woman aged 45-59 years in good health.

This clonotype was seen ten or more times. The chain carries TRBV29-1 and TRBJ2-3; a weak D match, TRBD1 (5 bases). The CDR3 consists of 12 residues. Per the germline V gene, CDR1 is SQVTM and CDR2 is ANQGSEA. Trimming took 3 bases from V and 4 from J, leaving 8 bases between them. CDR3 nucleotide sequence: TGCAGCGTTGACAAAGGGGCAGATACGCAGTATTTT. This translates into CSVDKGADTQYF.

The chain carries TRBV7-7 and TRBJ2-3; possible D gene TRBD2, 6 bases. Deletions cut 2 bases from V and 4 bases from J, with 16 bases between. Germline V gene sequence: CDR1 SSHAT, CDR2 FNYEAQ (reference sequence). CDR3 size: 16 residues. The CDR3 DNA reads as TGTGCCAGCAGCTTAAGTGGGGGGAGGCTCCCAGATACGCAGTATTTT. It specifies CASSLSGGRLPDTQYF.

In its sample, this clonotype was seen many times. The chain carries TRBV29-1 and TRBJ2-3; 8 bases fit TRBD2. Germline V gene sequence: CDR1 SQVTM, CDR2 ANQGSEA. CDR3 size: 15 residues. Germline trimming cut 1 base from V and 2 bases from J; bases unmatched to any gene: 5. The CDR3, as DNA: TGCAGCGTTGAAGCCACGGGAGGGATCACAGATACGCAGTATTTT. Its protein is CSVEATGGITDTQYF.

The V gene is TRBV20-1, the J gene TRBJ2-1; 7 bases line up with TRBD2. This CDR3 comprises 14 residues. The germline CDR1 and CDR2 sequences are DFQATT and SNEGSKA (reference sequence). V lost 3 bases and J lost 4; bases outside the gene matches: 6. The CDR3 loop reads CSARTGRTYNEQFF. The CDR3 bases are TGCAGTGCTAGGACCGGGAGGACATACAATGAGCAGTTCTTC.

The chain employs TRBV6-5 and TRBJ2-7; TRBD2 aligns across 9 bases. The ends lost 6 bases at V and 2 bases at J; junction bases unmatched: 5. The CDR3 length is 14 residues. The germline gives CDR1 MNHEY, CDR2 SVGAGI. The CDR3 is CASRPAGGPYEQYF. The CDR3 coding sequence is TGTGCCAGCAGACCAGCGGGGGGACCCTACGAGCAGTACTTC.

This clonotype was observed a few times. The genes are TRBV27 and TRBJ1-3; 8 bases are shared with TRBD1. Trimming removed 3 bases from V and 7 bases from J; junction bases left unmatched: 8. Germline CDR1 is MNHEY and CDR2 is SMNVEV (reference sequence). The CDR3 loop spans 15 amino acids. The CDR3 loop reads CASSLSGTGRNTIYF. In nucleotides, the CDR3 is TGTGCCAGCAGTTTGTCCGGGACAGGTCGTAACACCATATATTTT.

This clonotype was picked up one time. The V call is TRBV2, the J call TRBJ2-7, with D perhaps matching TRBD1 (6 bases). The V gene lost 0 bases and the J gene lost 6 bases, with 12 bases spanning the gap. CDR1 is SNHLY, CDR2 FYNNEI, per germline. This CDR3 is 14 amino acids long. The CDR3 DNA reads as TGTGCCAGCAGTGAAGCTACAGGGTGGGGCGAGCAGTACGTC. Protein sequence: CASSEATGWGEQYV.

About this clonotype: This may come from a read error, since a much larger clone is one base off. The J gene is TRBJ2-7, the V gene TRBV5-1, with unresolved D. The length of the CDR3 is 14 residues. Germline V gene sequence: CDR1 SGHRS, CDR2 YFSETQ. As DNA, the CDR3 is TGCGCCAGCAGCTTGGAGCCGGCCGCCTACGAGCTGTACTTC. Amino acid sequence: CASSLEPAAYELYF. Combining the CDR3 with reference TRBV5-1 and TRBJ2-7 gives the whole variable domain KAGVTQTPRYLIKTRGQQVTLSCSPISGHRSVSWYQQTPGQGLQFLFEYFSETQRNKGNFPGRFSGRQFSNSRSEMNVSTLELGDSALYLCASSLEPAAYELYFGPGTRLTVT.

This clonotype occurred once. This clone may be a read error of a much larger clone one base away. This sequence joins TRBV12-3 or TRBV12-4 and TRBJ2-6; possible D gene TRBD1, 5 bases. This CDR3 spans 14 amino acids. This CDR3 reads CASSWSSGANVLPF. CDR3 nucleotides: TGTGCCAGCAGTTGGAGCTCTGGGGCCAACGTCCTGCCTTTC.

The rearrangement links TRBV12-3 or TRBV12-4 to TRBJ1-5, with 10 bases identical to TRBD1. The junction had 3 bases not matched to a gene; V was cut back by 3 bases and J by 7 bases. This CDR3 has 14 amino acids. Written as DNA, the CDR3 is TGTGCCAGCAGTTTTTGGGACAGGGGCCAGCCCCAGCATTTT. This sequence encodes CASSFWDRGQPQHF.